This T cell receptor (beta chain) was documented in a study of T cells after yellow fever vaccination. MiXCR, applied by TCRdb to the 5' RACE reads, yields one record per CDR3 protein. The top ten clones hold approximately 30% of a sample with 78,000 or so distinct CDR3 sequences, around 7% of them seen once. CDR1 SSHAT and CDR2 FNYEAQ come from the germline V gene (reference sequence). V lost 5 bases, J lost 6 bases, and 14 bases lay in between. This CDR3 is built from 13 residues. This clonotype came up many times. The sequence came from a man aged 18 to 35 who received the YFV17D yellow fever vaccine. The material sequenced was CD8+ T cells sorted from PBMCs, taken around 10 days after the first yellow fever vaccination. The chain recombines TRBV7-7 with TRBJ2-7; D not resolved. This CDR3 reads CASSPETWGEQYF. For the CDR3, the DNA is TGTGCCAGCAGCCCCGAAACATGGGGCGAGCAGTACTTC.